These 28 T cell receptor beta chains share one sample of origin, sequenced in a study of cytomegalovirus exposure and HLA in healthy donors. With 60 Vbeta and 13 Jbeta primers, the PCR was carried out. The repertoire was sequenced with immunoSEQ multiplex PCR; TCRdb's copy has only in-frame clones and lacks some. This sample has about 110,000 clones; over 60% occur once, and the top ten carry under 5%. Sequencing was carried out using PBMCs. All receptors come from a male donor in good health and CMV-seronegative.

The V call is TRBV5-1, the J call TRBJ1-1, with a weak D call TRBD1 (5 bases). The CDR3 is 11 amino acids. V was trimmed by 4 bases and J by 8 bases, leaving 9 bases between them. Per the germline V gene, CDR1 is SGHRS and CDR2 is YFSETQ. The CDR3 DNA reads TGCGCCAGCAGCCGGGCAGGGGAAGCTTTCTTT. Translation gives CASSRAGEAFF.

The sample holds a few counts of this clone. The chain employs TRBV5-5 and TRBJ2-1, with D maybe TRBD2 (6 bases). The CDR3 consists of 15 residues. The V end lost 0 bases, the J end lost 4 bases, and 11 bases lay between the germline ends. Germline CDR1 SGHKS, CDR2 YYEKEE (reference sequence). CDR3: CASSLAVAVYNEQFF. CDR3 bases: TGTGCCAGCAGCTTGGCGGTAGCGGTGTACAATGAGCAGTTCTTC. Supplemented by reference TRBV5-5 and TRBJ2-1, the full variable domain reads DAGVTQSPTHLIKTRGQQVTLRCSPISGHKSVSWYQQVLGQGPQFIFQYYEKEERGRGNFPDRFSARQFPNYSSELNVNALLLGDSALYLCASSLAVAVYNEQFFGPGTRLTVL.

This chain joins TRBV2 and TRBJ2-7; 10 positions agree with TRBD1. With 2 bases clipped from V and 8 bases from J, the junction kept 6 bases outside the gene matches. The CDR3 sequence is 14 residues long. The V gene's germline CDR1 is SNHLY and CDR2 FYNNEI. CDR3 DNA: TGTGCCAGCAGTGAAAATGGACAGGGGGGAAAGCAGTACTTC. This codes for CASSENGQGGKQYF.

The rearrangement uses TRBV7-7 and TRBJ2-5; the D gene is possibly TRBD1 (6 bases). CDR3 length equals 14 residues. Germline V gene sequence: CDR1 SSHAT, CDR2 FNYEAQ (reference sequence). Trimming stripped 3 bases from V and 3 bases from J, with 11 bases between. The CDR3 sequence is CASSFLGAKETQYF. CDR3 in DNA: TGTGCCAGCAGCTTTTTGGGGGCCAAAGAGACCCAGTACTTC.

The CDR3 nucleotides are TGTGCCAGCATCCGGGGGGCTGCACCCTCCTACGAGCAGTACTTC. It translates to CASIRGAAPSYEQYF. This rearrangement joins TRBV6-1 to TRBJ2-7, with D maybe TRBD2 (7 bases). Germline V gene data show CDR1 as MNHNS and CDR2 as SASEGT. This CDR3 is 15 amino acids long. Between the trimmed V and J ends, which lost 7 bases and 0 bases, there was a span of 16 bases.

The V and J genes are TRBV6-4 and TRBJ1-5; maybe TRBD1 (5 bases). CDR1 MRHNA and CDR2 SNTAGT come from the germline V gene. The CDR3 loop spans 13 amino acids. Trimming left V 4 bases short and J 4 bases short, with 8 bases between. The CDR3 reads CASSVTANQPQHF. The CDR3 DNA follows: TGTGCCAGCAGTGTGACAGCGAATCAGCCCCAGCATTTT.

The rearrangement joins TRBV9 to TRBJ2-7; maybe TRBD2 (5 bases). The CDR3 spans 13 residues. Germline loops: CDR1 SGDLS, CDR2 YYNGEE. V shed 3 bases and J shed 2 bases, with 9 bases lying between them. CDR3 DNA: TGTGCCAGCAGCGCCACCGGGGCCTACGAGCAGTACTTC. The encoded protein is CASSATGAYEQYF.

CDR3 nucleotides: TGCAGCGCCCTCGGGGGGGGAAACACCATATATTTT. This encodes CSALGGGNTIYF. J is TRBJ1-3 and V is TRBV29-1; D is perhaps TRBD1 (5 bases). Trimming pared 7 bases from V and 4 bases from J, leaving 11 bases between. CDR1 and CDR2 (germline): SQVTM, ANQGSEA. This CDR3 spans 12 amino acids.

The rearrangement links TRBV18 to TRBJ2-7; D might be TRBD2 (5 bases). V was cut by 2 bases and J by 3 bases, with 8 bases left in between. Germline lookup yields CDR1 KGHSH and CDR2 LQKENI. The CDR3 is 13 residues long. The CDR3 sequence: CASSPGEGYEQYF. The CDR3 nucleotides are TGTGCCAGCTCACCAGGTGAGGGCTACGAGCAGTACTTC.

The chain recombines TRBV27 with TRBJ1-1; 7 bases map to TRBD1. The J segment lost 1 base and the V segment lost 5 bases, leaving 7 bases of the junction unmatched. Germline V gene sequence: CDR1 MNHEY, CDR2 SMNVEV (reference sequence). This CDR3 comprises 15 residues. The DNA for the CDR3 is TGTGCCAGCAGTCCCAGTACAGGGGCGAACACTGAAGCTTTCTTT. This codes for CASSPSTGANTEAFF.

The rearrangement links TRBV7-7 to TRBJ2-5, with 7 bases aligning to TRBD2. Germline lookup yields CDR1 SSHAT and CDR2 FNYEAQ (reference sequence). The CDR3 is 14 amino acids. Unmatched junction bases numbered 6, after V lost 5 bases and J lost 3 bases. DNA of the CDR3: TGTGCCAGCAGCGCGGGACTACAAAAAGAGACCCAGTACTTC. Translated, it gives CASSAGLQKETQYF.

This clone was observed a handful of times. V is TRBV13 and J is TRBJ2-7; TRBD2 matches 14 bases. Germline CDR1 is PRHDT and CDR2 is FYEKMQ (reference sequence). The junction had 7 bases not matched to a gene; V was cut back by 5 bases and J by 4 bases. This CDR3 region has 16 residues. As DNA, the CDR3 is TGTGCCAGCAGCCCCCCCGGACTAGCGGGAGGATACGAGCAGTACTTC. Protein product: CASSPPGLAGGYEQYF.

The chain joins TRBV7-9 to TRBJ2-1; 10 bases map to TRBD2. Germline V lookup: CDR1 SEHNR, CDR2 FQNEAQ (reference sequence). V was clipped by 2 bases and J by 0 bases; unmatched bases: 4. The CDR3 runs 17 residues. The CDR3 DNA reads TGTGCCAGCAGCTTACCGACTAGCGGGCACTCCTACAATGAGCAGTTCTTC. Protein: CASSLPTSGHSYNEQFF.

The chain has TRBV5-1 and TRBJ2-7; 9 bases fit TRBD2. J was trimmed by 2 bases and V by 0 bases; bases with no gene match: 3. Germline lookup yields CDR1 SGHRS and CDR2 YFSETQ. The CDR3 has 15 amino acids. This CDR3 is CASSLGLAAPYEQYF. CDR3 nucleotides: TGCGCCAGCAGCTTGGGACTAGCGGCCCCCTACGAGCAGTACTTC.

The CDR3 loop is CASSFWDSSTDTQYF. DNA for the CDR3: TGTGCCAGCAGCTTCTGGGACAGTAGCACAGATACGCAGTATTTT. The chain links TRBV7-2 to TRBJ2-3; 7 bases are a match to TRBD1. Germline V CDR1 and CDR2: SGHTA, FQGNSA. This CDR3 contains 15 residues. V lost 3 bases to trimming and J lost 0 bases; unmatched junction nucleotides: 3.

The J gene is TRBJ2-7, the V gene TRBV11-2; TRBD2 aligns across 7 bases. The CDR3 runs to 16 residues. The germline CDR1 and CDR2 sequences are SGHAT and FQNNGV. Trimming took 5 bases from V and 3 from J; bases not matched to a gene: 13. The CDR3 DNA reads as TGTGCCAGCAGCCGAAGACTGAAGCGGGACCTCTACGAGCAGTACTTC. It codes for CASSRRLKRDLYEQYF. Together with reference TRBV11-2 and TRBJ2-7, the CDR3 gives the full variable domain: EAGVAQSPRYKIIEKRQSVAFWCNPISGHATLYWYQQILGQGPKLLIQFQNNGVVDDSQLPKDRFSAERLKGVDSTLKIQPAKLEDSAVYLCASSRRLKRDLYEQYFGPGTRLTVT.

The V call is TRBV27, the J call TRBJ1-1, with 10 bases lining up with TRBD1. From germline, CDR1 is MNHEY and CDR2 SMNVEV (reference sequence). The CDR3 runs 14 residues. CDR3 in DNA: TGTGGCGAAAAGGGACAGGGGAGGAACACTGAAGCTTTCTTT. Translated, it gives CGEKGQGRNTEAFF.

This clone was detected once. The rearrangement links TRBV13 to TRBJ1-3, with D possibly being TRBD1 (5 bases). The CDR3 is 15 amino acids. The germline gives CDR1 PRHDT, CDR2 FYEKMQ (reference sequence). Trimming shortened V by 0 bases and J by 3 bases, and 9 bases separated the two germline ends. This CDR3 is CASSLGGAYGNTIYF. CDR3 in DNA: TGTGCCAGCAGCTTAGGAGGGGCGTATGGAAACACCATATATTTT.

The V and J genes are TRBV18 and TRBJ2-3, with D perhaps matching TRBD2 (5 bases). CDR1 KGHSH and CDR2 LQKENI come from the germline V gene. This CDR3 spans 15 amino acids. V lost 3 bases and J lost 2, with 12 bases in between. CDR3: CASSPWETLTDTQYF. The CDR3 nucleotides are TGTGCCAGCTCACCGTGGGAGACCCTCACAGATACGCAGTATTTT. Drawing the rest from reference TRBV18 and TRBJ2-3, the complete variable domain is NAGVMQNPRHLVRRRGQEARLRCSPMKGHSHVYWYRQLPEEGLKFMVYLQKENIIDESGMPKERFSAEFPKEGPSILRIQQVVRGDSAAYFCASSPWETLTDTQYFGPGTRLTVL.

V and J are TRBV28 and TRBJ2-7; D perhaps matches TRBD2 (6 bases). The CDR3 spans 12 residues. Germline V gives CDR1 MDHEN, CDR2 SYDVKM. V was cut by 7 bases and J by 2 bases, with 9 bases left in between. The CDR3 sequence is CASIGTPYEQYF. The CDR3 DNA follows: TGTGCCAGCATCGGGACTCCCTACGAGCAGTACTTC.

V is TRBV15 and J is TRBJ2-3, with 7 bases aligning to TRBD2. The germline V gene has CDR1 LNHNV and CDR2 YYDKDF (reference sequence). Trimming at V came to 5 bases and at J to 2 bases, leaving 7 bases not matched to a gene. The CDR3 runs 15 residues. CDR3 sequence (DNA): TGTGCCACCAGCGCGGGACTATCAGCCACAGATACGCAGTATTTT. Its translation: CATSAGLSATDTQYF.

The rearrangement links TRBV5-1 to TRBJ2-1; TRBD2 matches at 9 bases. The CDR3 is made up of 15 amino acids. V shed 0 bases, J shed 4 bases, and the junction held 2 bases outside the gene matches. Per germline, CDR1 SGHRS and CDR2 YFSETQ. For the CDR3, the DNA is TGCGCCAGCAGCTTGGGGACTAGCGATTACAATGAGCAGTTCTTC. Its translation: CASSLGTSDYNEQFF.

The chain joins TRBV27 to TRBJ1-1, with no clear D. The CDR3 length is 14 residues. Trimming left V 3 bases short and J 4 bases short, with 12 bases between. Germline CDR1 is MNHEY and CDR2 is SMNVEV (reference sequence). DNA for the CDR3: TGTGCCAGCAGTTTCGAGGTTTCGGGCACTGAAGCTTTCTTT. Translated: CASSFEVSGTEAFF.

The rearrangement joins TRBV5-1 to TRBJ2-5; 7 bases fit TRBD2. The germline V gene has CDR1 SGHRS and CDR2 YFSETQ. The CDR3 runs 13 residues. With 0 bases clipped from V and 5 bases from J, the junction kept 1 base outside the gene matches. The chain's CDR3 is CASSLVGGETQYF. CDR3 nucleotide sequence: TGCGCCAGCAGCTTGGTGGGGGGGGAGACCCAGTACTTC.

The CDR3 protein is CASSYGGPYEQYF. CDR3 nucleotides: TGTGCCAGCAGTTACGGTGGGCCCTACGAGCAGTACTTC. V gene TRBV6-6 combines with J gene TRBJ2-7; no clear D gene. V lost 2 bases and J 2 bases, leaving 7 bases between the germline ends. Germline loops: CDR1 MNHNY, CDR2 SVGAGI (reference sequence). There are 13 residues in the CDR3.

V and J are TRBV30 and TRBJ1-4; tentatively, D is TRBD1 (5 bases). This CDR3 comprises 11 residues. In germline, CDR1 is GTSNPN, CDR2 SVGIG (reference sequence). V shed 2 bases and J shed 13 bases, with 11 bases lying between them. The DNA of the CDR3 is TGTGCCTGGAGTCTCCGGGGGAGACTGTTTTTT. It encodes CAWSLRGRLFF.

V and J are TRBV19 and TRBJ2-5; 8 nucleotides agree with TRBD2. V was clipped by 2 bases and J by 5 bases; unmatched bases: 22. Germline CDR1 and CDR2: LNHDA and SQIVND (reference sequence). The CDR3 extends over 20 amino acids. CDR3 sequence (DNA): TGTGCCAGTAGTATAACGGGAAGGGCGCGGGAGGCCCAGGGGATGGAGACCCAGTACTTC. The encoded protein is CASSITGRAREAQGMETQYF. The complete variable domain, with remaining parts taken from reference TRBV19 and TRBJ2-5, reads DGGITQSPKYLFRKEGQNVTLSCEQNLNHDAMYWYRQDPGQGLRLIYYSQIVNDFQKGDIAEGYSVSREKKESFPLTVTSAQKNPTAFYLCASSITGRAREAQGMETQYFGPGTRLLVL.

The chain recombines TRBV7-9 with TRBJ2-1, with TRBD2 identical over 12 bases. Trimming at V came to 3 bases and at J to 3 bases, leaving 9 bases not matched to a gene. CDR1 is SEHNR, CDR2 FQNEAQ, per germline (reference sequence). The CDR3 runs 18 residues. The CDR3 protein is CASSFPSSGRAFYNEQFF. CDR3 sequence (DNA): TGTGCCAGCAGCTTCCCCTCTAGCGGGAGGGCCTTCTACAATGAGCAGTTCTTC.